This T cell receptor beta chain derives from a study of cytomegalovirus exposure and HLA in healthy donors. At the level of the study: As released early, the data held some 85 million unique TCRs from HLA-typed donors.

CDR1 is ENHRY, CDR2 SYGVKD, per germline. Trimming removed 3 bases at V and 4 bases at J, with 15 bases between. The CDR3 covers 15 residues. 60 Vbeta and 13 Jbeta primers were used in PCR. This table comes from immunoSEQ multiplex PCR, and its TCRdb copy is limited to in-frame clones, with some not included. The table has roughly 130,000 clones, around 83% seen once. Sequencing input: PBMCs. The clonotype was recovered from a man between 45 and 60 years old in good health and CMV-seronegative. The chain has TRBV10-3 and TRBJ1-2; D remains unclear. For the CDR3, the DNA is TGTGCCATCAGTGATTTGGGGAGCCCCTTCTATGGCTACACCTTC. Protein product: CAISDLGSPFYGYTF.